The 3 T cell receptor beta chains in this list originate from one sample, sequenced in a study of patients and donors after allogeneic stem cell transplantation. TCRdb redid the calling of the RT-PCR reads with MiXCR, one entry per CDR3 protein. The sample holds more than 850,000 distinct CDR3 sequences, approximately 19% seen once. What was sequenced was blood, either unsorted or a sorted T cell fraction (not recorded which). All receptors come from a human donor who was either an allogeneic HSCT recipient or a stem cell or donor lymphocyte infusion donor (not recorded which). It is not recorded whose cells these are; they may come from a transplant donor.

This clonotype was picked up a small number of times. The rearrangement uses TRBV3-1 and TRBJ2-1, with D perhaps assigned TRBD1 or TRBD2 (6 bases each). Looked up from germline, CDR1 is LGHDT and CDR2 is YNNKEL (reference sequence). V shed 5 bases and J shed 8 bases, with 19 bases lying between them. The CDR3 is made up of 15 amino acids. Here the CDR3 DNA reads TGTGCCAGCAGCTTCAAGGCCGGGGGCAGGGATGAGCAGTTCTTC. This translates into CASSFKAGGRDEQFF.

This clonotype was recorded at least ten times. The chain is built from TRBV5-1 and TRBJ2-2; TRBD1 aligns across 9 bases. From germline, CDR1 is SGHRS and CDR2 YFSETQ. V shed 3 bases, J shed 3 bases, and the junction held 3 bases outside the gene matches. The CDR3 extends over 15 amino acids. DNA for the CDR3: TGCGCCAGCAGCTCAGGACAGGGGTACACCGGGGAGCTGTTTTTT. It encodes CASSSGQGYTGELFF.

This clonotype was seen a handful of times. The chain recombines TRBV6-5 with TRBJ2-3; D remains ambiguous. Per germline, CDR1 MNHEY and CDR2 SVGAGI. Deletions cut 4 bases from V and 0 bases from J, with 11 bases between. This CDR3 region has 15 residues. This CDR3 is CASSLSRSSTDTQYF. CDR3 DNA sequence: TGTGCCAGCAGTTTGAGCAGGAGTAGCACAGATACGCAGTATTTT.